The T cell receptor (beta chain) under discussion was sequenced for a study of prognosis after radiotherapy for stage I lung cancer listed by TCRdb under 2021. Concerning the study at large: Between early 2018 and early 2019, fewer than 20 patients with stage I NSCLC were enrolled in Nanjing, China. Using image-guided IMRT or VMAT, SBRT was delivered in 3 to 5 fractions at a biologically effective dose of at least 100 Gy. Peripheral blood TCR beta repertoires were profiled in stage I NSCLC patients before and after stereotactic body radiotherapy, and the study then linked these repertoires to distant failure. A total of 40 or so blood samples from around 20 patients were sequenced, with one sample obtained before and one obtained after SBRT for each patient. Newly diagnosed primary stage I lung tumors were present in fourteen patients, and oligometastatic NSCLC after surgical resection of the primary tumor was present in a few patients. Distant metastases were developed by four of the 19 patients after SBRT, at a median of roughly 7 months, whereas no significant progression was observed in the other 15 patients. The cohort comprised more than 10 men and 6 or 7 women with a median age of around 73 years, ranging from about 53 to 84 years. All patients were regarded as medically inoperable, because of comorbidities in over 10 patients and refusal of surgery in 7 or 8 patients. In every patient, SBRT was given without any concurrent therapy. Approximately 13 patients had adenocarcinoma and several had squamous cell carcinoma as the tumor histology. What the authors observed across the whole study: TRBV and TRBJ usage frequencies reportedly varied with metastasis status, involving two V genes at baseline and nine V and two J genes after SBRT. Whether the expanded TCR clones were tumor-specific was not determined. None of the reported P values were adjusted for multiple comparisons. Post-SBRT Shannon entropy and its change from baseline were lower in patients who developed distant metastases; baseline Shannon entropy was not associated with metastases. The study was limited by the small cohort and short follow-up, and independent validation of the study findings is required. After SBRT, the number of unique TCR clones decreased (median roughly 10,000 before versus 6,000 to 7,500 after; Wilcoxon paired P=0.011).

The germline V gene encodes CDR1 SEHNR and CDR2 FQNEAQ (reference sequence). Including the terminal cysteine and phenylalanine, the CDR3 comprises 13 residues. This entry keeps only the CDR3 DNA: 39 bases, framed from base 1. V is pared back by 1 base and J by 6 bases, with 9 bases lying between the germline termini. No patient had a history of other malignancies or prior chemotherapy or radiotherapy, and all had node-negative disease on CT and PET/CT. At each of the two time points, around 5.9 milliliters of peripheral venous blood were collected into EDTA tubes. PBMCs were isolated by Ficoll-Paque Plus density-gradient centrifugation. Right after collection, samples were kept at -80 degrees C until analysis. This clonotype was seen ten or more times. The antigen this receptor binds is unknown. There are no base qualities to consult, and no much larger clone falls within one base. The TCR beta CDR3 region was amplified from genomic DNA by two rounds of multiplex PCR. The first PCR round used primers specific to each TRBV and TRBJ gene, and the primer sequences were filed in Chinese patent CN105087789A. Universal primers were used in the second PCR round. The Roche High Pure PCR Template Preparation Kit was used to extract genomic DNA from the frozen PBMCs. An Illumina HiSeq 3000 was used to sequence the libraries paired-end with 151 bp reads. The original methods were these. Raw reads lacking the multiplex PCR primer sequences were removed with CutAdapt. Using PEAR, the high-quality paired reads were merged into contigs. MiXCR assigned TRB V, D and J gene segments to each contig by aligning to reference sequences. CDR3 sequences were clustered by base quality and sequence similarity to remove sequencing errors. Shannon entropy, normalized by the natural log of the productive TCR sequence number, served as the measure of diversity. To get clonality, Shannon entropy was divided by the natural log of the number of unique clonotypes, and that result was subtracted from one. The Youden index of ROC curves was used to select progression-free survival cut-offs for repertoire metrics, and analyses were performed in R 3.5.3. Clones were called with MiXCR by TCRdb after fastp trimmed the public reads at Q25, and only in-frame beta chains were retained. Records with the same CDR3 protein are collapsed into one entry carrying the most frequent genes and DNA. The V and J calls here are based on TCRdb, not the publication. This sample is represented by around 30,000 distinct CDR3 sequences; roughly 31% of them were singletons. The ten largest account for around 10% of the sample.

This material consisted of PBMCs, taken before or after stereotactic body radiation therapy (not recorded which). This receptor was identified in a donor older than 45 with non-small cell lung cancer. Recombination connected TRBV7-9 to TRBJ1-1; no D segment can be confidently identified. CDR3 loop: CASSLGVGAEAFF. The bases read TGTGCCAGCAGCTTAGGGGTTGGCGCTGAAGCTTTCTTT.